The text below deals with one T cell receptor (beta chain). Its cognate antigen is unknown. The data originate from a study of CD8+ T cells in alopecia areata. Overall study findings and caveats: TCR sharing across patients was less clear than in mice, possibly HLA-related. Scalp specimens additionally yield sequences from normal skin's resident alphabeta T cells.

Following RNA extraction, reverse transcription yielded cDNA that acted as the sequencing template. Some clones are missing from TCRdb's copy, which holds only in-frame ones; the method was immunoSEQ multiplex PCR. The sample holds around 210,000 clones, roughly three fifths seen once. This CDR3 comprises 12 residues. Germline values: CDR1 SEHNR, CDR2 FQNEAQ (reference sequence). Trimming shortened V by 4 bases and J by 10 bases, and 13 bases separated the two germline ends. The sequenced material came from CD8+ T cells sorted from blood. The TCR comes from a human donor in good health. The chain couples TRBV7-9 to TRBJ1-2; D might be TRBD1 (6 bases). CDR3 residues: CASSYPQGTYTF. CDR3 bases: TGTGCCAGCAGCTATCCACAGGGAACCTACACCTTC.